The entry below describes one T cell receptor (beta chain). Its specific antigen is unknown. No much larger clone exists at a distance of one base, and base qualities are not known. The TCR beta CDR3 regions were amplified from the RNA transcripts. The TCR CDR3 was subjected to a first round of RT-PCR using the HTBI primer set and the Qiagen OneStep RT-PCR kit. Libraries were constructed in a second round of multiplex PCR, after which size selection and purification were carried out. Sequencing of the libraries was done on an Illumina HiSeq2000 using paired-end 100 bp reads. In the original analysis: Raw data were processed with SOAPnuke, discarding reads with adapters, uncalled bases, mean Phred below 15, or no exact constant-primer or identifier match. High-quality paired reads were merged with COPE v1.2.5, and unique nucleotide sequences were defined as clonotypes. MiTCR v1.1 was used to align clonotypes to the IMGT TRBV, TRBD and TRBJ reference segments. The analysis was restricted to V-J combinations with a frequency above 0.0001, which together covered just over 99% of the repertoires. A TCS score was defined as the ratio of F50 (clonal expansion) to E x V (chaos), with BLOSUM62-based TCRdist applied between CDR3 peptides within each V-J. Welch's t-statistics and random forest reduced around 520 V-J features to roughly 13, which were used in a naive Bayes classifier (R e1071). The similarity between thyroid and blood repertoires was quantified using the Morisita-Horn index. The public reads were run again by TCRdb, first through fastp at Q25 and then through MiXCR, and only productive beta chains were kept. Duplicate CDR3 protein sequences are folded into a single record with the most common DNA and genes. These V and J calls are TCRdb output, not the study's own analysis. A total of over 700,000 distinct CDR3 sequences appear in this sample, around 39% of them only once. The ten largest clones represent about 9% of the sample.

V and J are truncated by 7 bases and 0 bases respectively, leaving an intervening sequence of 13 bases. CDR1 is given as SGHAT and CDR2 as FQNNGV, both from the germline V gene. The CDR3, cysteine through phenylalanine, is 15 amino acids long. The retained sequence is limited to the CDR3, 45 bases, with the frame set at the first base. This record belongs to a study of T cells in Graves' hyperthyroidism and ophthalmopathy (dated by TCRdb to between 2018 and 2021). About the full investigation: Peripheral blood was sampled at the time of initial diagnosis, prior to any treatment. A discovery cohort of about 95 patients, about 40 with Graves' ophthalmopathy and about 58 with stable Graves' hyperthyroidism, was used to find distinguishing TCR V-J signatures. Prospective prediction of ophthalmopathy was tested in an independent validation cohort of approximately 19 hyperthyroidism patients and around 16 patients who later progressed to ophthalmopathy. The roughly 91 discovery patients were randomly split 7:3 into training and test sets. In addition, the study compared T-cell repertoires in thyroid tissue and in blood from six Graves' hyperthyroidism patients. After sampling, hyperthyroidism patients received methimazole starting at 30 mg daily, and ophthalmopathy patients received high-dose intravenous methylprednisolone. TCR Vbeta CDR3 sequencing of 135 peripheral blood samples (about 45 ophthalmopathy, 75 hyperthyroidism and approximately 17 progressor patients) is reported in the paper.

A patient counted as having stable Graves' hyperthyroidism if no progression to ophthalmopathy occurred over 18 months of follow-up. Hyperthyroidism patients were newly diagnosed, with disease duration under 2 months, and aged 18 to 65 years. Patients with uncontrolled infections, other autoimmune diseases, pregnancy or lactation were excluded. Diagnoses were based on clinical symptoms, serum thyroxine and TRAb, thyroid ultrasound and orbital computed tomography. Ficoll-Paque density gradient centrifugation was used to isolate PBMCs from about 10 ml of fresh peripheral blood. Total RNA was extracted with Trizol reagent, and quality was checked on an Agilent 2100 Bioanalyzer. Overall study results and their limits: In cross-validation, a model built on a 13 V-J signature told ophthalmopathy apart from stable hyperthyroidism with 87.88% sensitivity and approximately 84% specificity, and in testing the same model reached 80%/75%. No statistical method was used to set the sample size in advance, and investigators knew the group allocation. In validation, progression to ophthalmopathy was predicted by the model with nearly 71% sensitivity and roughly 72% specificity, a median of around 5.9 months before onset. Most expanded thyroid clonotypes (frequency above 0.001) were also detected in blood, a finding suggesting that blood repertoires may reflect thyroid immune responses.

The sequenced sample was blood. This receptor was identified in a man aged 18 to 29 with Graves' hyperthyroidism. The chain uses TRBV11-2 and TRBJ1-3, with the D gene call left open. The CDR3 here reads CASTPDFNSGNTIYF. Read as DNA, the sequence is TGTGCCAGCACTCCAGACTTCAACTCTGGAAACACCATATATTTT.